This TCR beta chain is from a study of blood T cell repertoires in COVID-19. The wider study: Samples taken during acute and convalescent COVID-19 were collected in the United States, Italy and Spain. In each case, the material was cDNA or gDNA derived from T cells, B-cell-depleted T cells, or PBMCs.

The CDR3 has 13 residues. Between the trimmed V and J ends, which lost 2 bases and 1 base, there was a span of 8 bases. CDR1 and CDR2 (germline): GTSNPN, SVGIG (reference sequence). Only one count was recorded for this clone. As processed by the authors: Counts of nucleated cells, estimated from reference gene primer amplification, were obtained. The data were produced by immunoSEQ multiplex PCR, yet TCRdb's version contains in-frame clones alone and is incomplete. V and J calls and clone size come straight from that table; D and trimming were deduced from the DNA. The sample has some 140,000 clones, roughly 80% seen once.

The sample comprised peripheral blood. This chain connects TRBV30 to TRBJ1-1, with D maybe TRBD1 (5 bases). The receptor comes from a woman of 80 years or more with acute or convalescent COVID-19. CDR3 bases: TGTGCCTGGAGTAGACAGCCGAACACTGAAGCTTTCTTT. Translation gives CAWSRQPNTEAFF.